A selection of T cell receptor beta chains follows, all from one sample in a study of blood T cells in healthy people across ages. MiXCR, run by TCRdb on the 5' RACE reads, gives a single entry per CDR3 protein. In the table there are fewer than 1.5 million distinct CDR3 sequences, 40% to 50% of which are singletons. Sequencing was carried out using blood. Receptors were obtained from a woman between 18 and 29 years old in good health. Each CDR3 is given with its conserved first and last residue. D genes are given only for firm matches. Size values are once, few and many counts, or a class for expanded clones, and some rows have none.

V gene	J gene	clone size	D gene	CDR3 DNA	CDR3 protein
TRBV10-1	TRBJ2-3	once	NA	TGCGCCAGCAGTGAGTCCTCTGCATCAGATACGCAGTATTTT	CASSESSASDTQYF
TRBV6-1	TRBJ2-3	NA	NA	TGTGCCAGCAGTGATGAATTCGGCCCAGATACGCAGTATTTT	CASSDEFGPDTQYF
TRBV11-1	TRBJ2-3	few	TRBD2	TGTGCCAGCAGCTTAGTAAGCGGGGGCTCAGATACGCAGTATTTT	CASSLVSGGSDTQYF
TRBV7-9	TRBJ1-1	NA	NA	TGTGCCAGCGGGGCAATGAACACTGAAGCTTTCTTT	CASGAMNTEAFF
TRBV7-9	TRBJ1-2	NA	TRBD1	TGTGCCAGCAGCTCCTTAGGACAGGACTCTAACTATGGCTACACCTTC	CASSSLGQDSNYGYTF
TRBV3-1	TRBJ2-7	NA	TRBD1	TGTGCCAGCAGCCAAATTGGCCGGACAGGGAACGAGCAGTACTTC	CASSQIGRTGNEQYF
TRBV6-5	TRBJ2-5	NA	NA	TGTGCCAGCAGTTCACTCGGCCAGGGGCTGGGAGAGACCCAGTACTTC	CASSSLGQGLGETQYF
TRBV27	TRBJ2-3	few	NA	TGTGCCAGCAGTTCACCCCTCAGGGCCACAGATACGCAGTATTTT	CASSSPLRATDTQYF
TRBV3-1	TRBJ2-1	few	TRBD2	TGTGCCAGCAGCCCTAGAAGACTAGCGGGGGACAATGAGCAGTTCTTC	CASSPRRLAGDNEQFF
TRBV20-1	TRBJ1-2	NA	NA	TGCAGTGCCTGGACAGAAATCTATGGCTACACCTTC	CSAWTEIYGYTF
TRBV11-2	TRBJ2-7	NA	TRBD2	TGTGCCAGCAGCACAGGACTAGCTGGCGAGCAGTACTTC	CASSTGLAGEQYF
TRBV20-1	TRBJ1-2	NA	NA	TGCAGTGGTCAAAGGGACACCAACTATGGCTACACCTTC	CSGQRDTNYGYTF
TRBV20-1	TRBJ2-3	NA	NA	TGCAGTGCTAAGGCGGAGGGTCAGGGCACAGATACGCAGTATTTT	CSAKAEGQGTDTQYF